This T cell receptor beta chain was recovered during a study of blood T cell repertoires in COVID-19. Study in general: The cDNA or gDNA used as material had been derived from T cells, B-cell-depleted T cells, or PBMCs.

Participants came from roughly 25 US areas, aged about 18 to 90 years. In the authors' methods: Estimation of nucleated cell counts relied on the amplification of reference gene primers. Some clones are missing from TCRdb's copy, which holds only in-frame ones; the method was immunoSEQ multiplex PCR. V, J and clone size are taken as reported in that table, and D and trimming were inferred from the DNA itself. The sample includes approximately 150,000 clones, 81% of them seen just once. Trimming removed 5 bases at V and 4 bases at J, with 23 bases between. This CDR3 has 17 residues. The germline V gene has CDR1 SGHTA and CDR2 FQGTGA.

The chain is built from TRBV7-3 and TRBJ2-5; D is unclear. The clonotype originates from a woman between 40 and 55 years old with acute COVID-19. The sequenced sample consisted of PBMCs or T cells enriched from blood (not recorded which). The CDR3 sequence is CASSRDCTEIVGETQYF. CDR3 nucleotides: TGTGCCAGCAGCCGCGATTGTACAGAGATTGTCGGAGAGACCCAGTACTTC.